The 2 T cell receptor beta chains below were found in one sample sequenced in a study of TIL therapy for anti-PD-1-resistant metastatic lung cancer. Sequencing used immunoSEQ v3. Data came from immunoSEQ multiplex PCR; TCRdb stores just in-frame clones and leaves some out. Counted here are around 33,000 clones, roughly 69% occurring once; the ten biggest clones make up about 3%. The time point denotes: pre-treatment sample, taken before nivolumab and TIL therapy. The source material was blood, sampled at baseline. The origin of the receptors is a woman aged 25 to 80 with non-small cell lung cancer.

The gene calls are TRBV5-4 and TRBJ2-1, with a weak D call TRBD2 (6 bases). Germline CDR1 is SGHNT and CDR2 is YYREEE (reference sequence). CDR3 length: 16 amino acids. V lost 0 bases and J 7 bases, leaving 17 bases between the germline ends. CDR3 DNA sequence: TGTGCCAGCAGCTTGGGATCGGGAGTATCGGGAAATGAGCAGTTCTTC. This sequence encodes CASSLGSGVSGNEQFF.

This chain uses TRBV6-1 with TRBJ2-3; 7 nucleotides match TRBD1. The CDR3 has 15 amino acids. V lost 7 bases, J lost 1 base, and 8 bases stayed unmatched. Germline CDR1 MNHNS, CDR2 SASEGT. As DNA, the CDR3 is TGTGCCAGCACCCCGCCAGGGGGAGGCACAGATACGCAGTATTTT. It specifies CASTPPGGGTDTQYF.